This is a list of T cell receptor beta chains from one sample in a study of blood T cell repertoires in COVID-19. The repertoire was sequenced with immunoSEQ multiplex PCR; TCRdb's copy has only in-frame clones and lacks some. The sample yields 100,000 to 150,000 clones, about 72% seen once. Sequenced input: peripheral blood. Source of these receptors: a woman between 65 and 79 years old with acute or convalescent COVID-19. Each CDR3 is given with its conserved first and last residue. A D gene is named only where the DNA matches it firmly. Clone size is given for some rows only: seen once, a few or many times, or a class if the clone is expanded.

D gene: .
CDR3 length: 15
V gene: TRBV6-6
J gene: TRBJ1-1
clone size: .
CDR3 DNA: TGTGCCAGCAGTTACGAAGGACATGGTGCTTTGGGAGCTTTCTTT
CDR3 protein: CASSYEGHGALGAFF

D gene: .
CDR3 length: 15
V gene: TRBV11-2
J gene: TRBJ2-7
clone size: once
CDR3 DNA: TGTGCCAGCACCTCTCCTCGCGACAGCCCCTACGAGCAGTACTTC
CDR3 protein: CASTSPRDSPYEQYF

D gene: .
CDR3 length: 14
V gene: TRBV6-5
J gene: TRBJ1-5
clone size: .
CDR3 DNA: TGTGCCAGCAGTTACGGGGGGTGGCATCAGCCCCAGCATTTT
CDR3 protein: CASSYGGWHQPQHF

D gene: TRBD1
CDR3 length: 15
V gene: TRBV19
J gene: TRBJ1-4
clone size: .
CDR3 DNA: TGTGCCAGTAGTTCCCGGACAGGGGGCAATGAAAAACTGTTTTTT
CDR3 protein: CASSSRTGGNEKLFF

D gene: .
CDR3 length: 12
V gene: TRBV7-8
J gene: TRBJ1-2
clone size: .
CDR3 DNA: TGTGCCAGCAGCCCGGGGGGGGATGGCTACACCTTC
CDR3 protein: CASSPGGDGYTF

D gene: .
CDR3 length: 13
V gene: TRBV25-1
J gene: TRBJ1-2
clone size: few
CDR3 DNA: TGTGCCAGCAGAGGGGGTACCCACTCTGGCTACACCTTC
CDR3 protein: CASRGGTHSGYTF

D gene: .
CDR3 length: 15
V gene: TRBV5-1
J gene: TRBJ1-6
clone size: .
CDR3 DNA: TGCGCCAGCAGCTTATCCGCGGGCTCGGGTTCACCCCTCCACTTT
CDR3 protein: CASSLSAGSGSPLHF

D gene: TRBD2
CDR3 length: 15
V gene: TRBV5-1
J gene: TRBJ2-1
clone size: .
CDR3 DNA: TGCGCCAGCAGCTCAGCGCTAGCGGGAAGTAATGAGCAGTTCTTC
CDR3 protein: CASSSALAGSNEQFF

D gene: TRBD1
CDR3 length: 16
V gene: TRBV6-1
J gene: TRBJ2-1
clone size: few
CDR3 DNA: TGTGCCAGCAGTGCAAGACCCGGGACAGGGGCTAATGAGCAGTTCTTC
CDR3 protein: CASSARPGTGANEQFF

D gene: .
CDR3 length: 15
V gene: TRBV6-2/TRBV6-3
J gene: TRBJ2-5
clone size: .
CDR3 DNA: TGTGCCAGCAGTTACTTAGCGGAGAGGCAAGAGACCCAGTACTTC
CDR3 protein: CASSYLAERQETQYF

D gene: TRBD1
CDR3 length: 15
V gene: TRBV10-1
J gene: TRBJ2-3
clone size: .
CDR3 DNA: TGCGCCAGCAGCCGGACAGGGGGAGACACAGATACGCAGTATTTT
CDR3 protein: CASSRTGGDTDTQYF

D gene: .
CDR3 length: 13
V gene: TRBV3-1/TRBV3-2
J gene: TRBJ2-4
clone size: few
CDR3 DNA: TGTGCCAGCAGCCAAGGGAGCCTCAACATTCAGTACTTC
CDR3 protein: CASSQGSLNIQYF

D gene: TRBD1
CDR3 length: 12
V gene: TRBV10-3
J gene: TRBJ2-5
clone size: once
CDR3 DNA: TGTGCCAGCCGGGACAGGGAAGAGACCCAGTACTTC
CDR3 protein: CASRDREETQYF

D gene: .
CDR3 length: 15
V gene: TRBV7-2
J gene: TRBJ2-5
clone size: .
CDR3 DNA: TGTGCCAGCAGCTTAGCGGGCTCACCTGGGGAGACCCAGTACTTC
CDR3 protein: CASSLAGSPGETQYF

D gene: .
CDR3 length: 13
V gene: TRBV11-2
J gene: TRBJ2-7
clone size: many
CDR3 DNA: TGTGCCAGCAGTTTGACAGAGGCCTACGAGCAGTACTTC
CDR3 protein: CASSLTEAYEQYF

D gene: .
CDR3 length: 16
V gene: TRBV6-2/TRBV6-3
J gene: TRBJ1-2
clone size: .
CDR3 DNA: TGTGCCAGCAGTTACATGGGCGGGACCATGGCCCGTGGCTACACCTTC
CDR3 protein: CASSYMGGTMARGYTF

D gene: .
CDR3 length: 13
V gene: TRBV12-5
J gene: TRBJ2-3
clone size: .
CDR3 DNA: TGTGCTAGTGGTCCAACTTCATGGGATACGCAGTATTTT
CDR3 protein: CASGPTSWDTQYF

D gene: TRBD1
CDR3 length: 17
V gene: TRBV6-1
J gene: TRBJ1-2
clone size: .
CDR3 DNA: TGTGCCAGCAGTGAAGACCGGGACAGACAGAGATATGGAAGCTACACCTTC
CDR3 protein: CASSEDRDRQRYGSYTF

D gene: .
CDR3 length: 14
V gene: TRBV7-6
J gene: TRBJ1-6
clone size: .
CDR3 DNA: TGTGCCAGCAGCGCGACAGGCTATAATTCACCCCTCCACTTT
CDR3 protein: CASSATGYNSPLHF

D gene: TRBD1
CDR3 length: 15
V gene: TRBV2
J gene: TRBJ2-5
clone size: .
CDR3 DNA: TGTGCCAGCAGTGGTGTCTTCGACAGGGGAGAGACCCAGTACTTC
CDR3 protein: CASSGVFDRGETQYF

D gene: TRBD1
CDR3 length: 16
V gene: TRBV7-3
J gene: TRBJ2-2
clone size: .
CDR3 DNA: TGTGCCAGCAGCTTCGGACAGGGGAAGAACACCGGGGAGCTGTTTTTT
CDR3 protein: CASSFGQGKNTGELFF

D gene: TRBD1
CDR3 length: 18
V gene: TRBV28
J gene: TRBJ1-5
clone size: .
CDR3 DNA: TGTGCCAGCAGTTTAGGGACAGGCCTAGGTTCTGGTGATCAGCCCCAGCATTTT
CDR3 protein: CASSLGTGLGSGDQPQHF

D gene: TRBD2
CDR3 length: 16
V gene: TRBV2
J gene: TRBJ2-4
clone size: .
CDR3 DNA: TGTGCCAGCAGTGAAGGAGGACTAGCGGGATCAAACATTCAGTACTTC
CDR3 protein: CASSEGGLAGSNIQYF

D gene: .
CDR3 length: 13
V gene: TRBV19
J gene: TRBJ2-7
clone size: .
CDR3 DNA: TGTGCCAGTAGTATAGCGGGCAGGGACGAGCAGTACTTC
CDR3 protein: CASSIAGRDEQYF

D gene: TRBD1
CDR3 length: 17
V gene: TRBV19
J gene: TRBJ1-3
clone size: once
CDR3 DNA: TGTGCCAGTAGTATAGATGTGGACAGGCACTCTGGAAACACCATATATTTT
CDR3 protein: CASSIDVDRHSGNTIYF

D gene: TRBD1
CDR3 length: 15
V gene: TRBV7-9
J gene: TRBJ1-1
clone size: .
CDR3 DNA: TGTGCCAGCAGCTTGCAGGGGGCCCTGAACACTGAAGCTTTCTTT
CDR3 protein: CASSLQGALNTEAFF

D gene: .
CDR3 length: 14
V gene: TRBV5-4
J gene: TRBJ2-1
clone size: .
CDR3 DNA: TGTGCCAGCAGCTCGGCCTCTAGCCCCAATGAGCAGTTCTTC
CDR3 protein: CASSSASSPNEQFF

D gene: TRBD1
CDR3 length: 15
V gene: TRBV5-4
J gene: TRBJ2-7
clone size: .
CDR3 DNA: TGTGCCAGCAGCTTGGCCGACAGGGCGTCCTACGAGCAGTACTTC
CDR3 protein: CASSLADRASYEQYF